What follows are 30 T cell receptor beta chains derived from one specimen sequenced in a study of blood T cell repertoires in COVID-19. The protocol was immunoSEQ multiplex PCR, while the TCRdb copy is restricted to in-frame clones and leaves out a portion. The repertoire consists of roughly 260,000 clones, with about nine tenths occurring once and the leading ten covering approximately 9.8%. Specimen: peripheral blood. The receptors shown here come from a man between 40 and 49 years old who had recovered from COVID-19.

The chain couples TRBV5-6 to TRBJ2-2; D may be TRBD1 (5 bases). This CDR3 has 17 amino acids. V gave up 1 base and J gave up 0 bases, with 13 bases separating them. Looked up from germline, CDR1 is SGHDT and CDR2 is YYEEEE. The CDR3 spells CASSLTGSHSNTGELFF. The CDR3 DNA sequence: TGTGCCAGCAGCTTGACAGGAAGTCACTCGAACACCGGGGAGCTGTTTTTT. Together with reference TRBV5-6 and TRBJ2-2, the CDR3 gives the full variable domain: DAGVTQSPTHLIKTRGQQVTLRCSPKSGHDTVSWYQQALGQGPQFIFQYYEEEERQRGNFPDRFSGHQFPNYSSELNVNALLLGDSALYLCASSLTGSHSNTGELFFGEGSRLTVL.

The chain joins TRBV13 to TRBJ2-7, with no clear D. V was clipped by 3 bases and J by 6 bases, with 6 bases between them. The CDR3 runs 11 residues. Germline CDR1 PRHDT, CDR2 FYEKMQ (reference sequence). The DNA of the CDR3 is TGTGCCAGCAGCTTTAATCGCGAGCAGTACTTC. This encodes CASSFNREQYF.

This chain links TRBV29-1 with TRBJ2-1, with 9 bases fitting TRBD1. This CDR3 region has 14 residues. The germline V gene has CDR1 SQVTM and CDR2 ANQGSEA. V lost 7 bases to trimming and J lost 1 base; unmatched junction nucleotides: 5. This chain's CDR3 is CSGMGQGSYNEQFF. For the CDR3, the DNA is TGCAGCGGGATGGGACAGGGATCCTACAATGAGCAGTTCTTC.

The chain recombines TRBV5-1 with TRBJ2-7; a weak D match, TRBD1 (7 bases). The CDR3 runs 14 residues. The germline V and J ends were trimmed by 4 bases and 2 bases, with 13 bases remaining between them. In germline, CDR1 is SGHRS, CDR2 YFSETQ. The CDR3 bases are TGCGCCAGCAGCGGGTCAGGGGGGACCTACGAGCAGTACTTC. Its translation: CASSGSGGTYEQYF.

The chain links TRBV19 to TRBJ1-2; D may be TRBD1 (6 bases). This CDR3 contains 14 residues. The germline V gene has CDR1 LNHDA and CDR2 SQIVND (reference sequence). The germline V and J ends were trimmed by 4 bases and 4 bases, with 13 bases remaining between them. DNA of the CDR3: TGTGCCAGTAGTAACAGGGCGCTAGGCTATGGCTACACCTTC. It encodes CASSNRALGYGYTF.

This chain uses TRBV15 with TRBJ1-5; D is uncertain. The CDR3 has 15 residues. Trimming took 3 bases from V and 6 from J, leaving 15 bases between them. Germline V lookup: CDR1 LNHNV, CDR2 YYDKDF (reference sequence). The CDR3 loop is CATSRKVTSSQPQHF. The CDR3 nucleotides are TGTGCCACCAGCAGGAAAGTAACGTCGAGTCAGCCCCAGCATTTT. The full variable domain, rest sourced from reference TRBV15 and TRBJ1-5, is DAMVIQNPRYQVTQFGKPVTLSCSQTLNHNVMYWYQQKSSQAPKLLFHYYDKDFNNEADTPDNFQSRRPNTSFCFLDIRSPGLGDTAMYLCATSRKVTSSQPQHFGDGTRLSIL.

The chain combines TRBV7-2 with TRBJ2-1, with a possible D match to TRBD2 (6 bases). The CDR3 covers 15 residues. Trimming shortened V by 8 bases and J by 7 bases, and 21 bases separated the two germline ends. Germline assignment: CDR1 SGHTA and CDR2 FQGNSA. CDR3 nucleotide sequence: TGTGCCAGCGTCCCCACAGGAGGGCAGAGAAATGAGCAGTTCTTC. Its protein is CASVPTGGQRNEQFF.

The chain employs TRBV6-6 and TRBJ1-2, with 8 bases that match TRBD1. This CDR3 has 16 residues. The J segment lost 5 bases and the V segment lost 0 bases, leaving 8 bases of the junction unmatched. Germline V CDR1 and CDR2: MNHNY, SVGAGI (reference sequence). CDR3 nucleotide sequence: TGTGCCAGCAGTTACTCGAACGGACAGGGATTATATGGCTACACCTTC. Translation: CASSYSNGQGLYGYTF.

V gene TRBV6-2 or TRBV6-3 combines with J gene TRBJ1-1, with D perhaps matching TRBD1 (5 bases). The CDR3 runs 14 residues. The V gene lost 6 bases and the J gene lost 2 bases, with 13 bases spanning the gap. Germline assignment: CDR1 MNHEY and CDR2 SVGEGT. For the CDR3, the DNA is TGTGCCAGCAGCTCCAGGGCCGCTAACACTGAAGCTTTCTTT. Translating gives CASSSRAANTEAFF.

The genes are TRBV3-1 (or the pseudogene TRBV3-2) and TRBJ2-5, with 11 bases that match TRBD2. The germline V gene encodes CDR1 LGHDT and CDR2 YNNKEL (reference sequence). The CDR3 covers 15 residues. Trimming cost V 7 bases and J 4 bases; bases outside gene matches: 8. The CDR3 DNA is TGTGCCAGCACTATAGCGGGAGGGACCCCAGAGACCCAGTACTTC. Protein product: CASTIAGGTPETQYF.

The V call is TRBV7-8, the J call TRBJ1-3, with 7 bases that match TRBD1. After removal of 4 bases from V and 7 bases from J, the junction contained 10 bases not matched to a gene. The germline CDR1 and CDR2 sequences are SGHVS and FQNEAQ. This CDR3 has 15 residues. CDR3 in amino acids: CASSSRDSLKNTIYF. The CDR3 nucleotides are TGTGCCAGCAGCTCCCGGGACAGTTTAAAGAACACCATATATTTT. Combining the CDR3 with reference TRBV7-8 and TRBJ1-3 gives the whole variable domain GAGVSQSPRYKVAKRGQDVALRCDPISGHVSLFWYQQALGQGPEFLTYFQNEAQLDKSGLPSDRFFAERPEGSVSTLKIQRTQQEDSAVYLCASSSRDSLKNTIYFGEGSWLTVV.

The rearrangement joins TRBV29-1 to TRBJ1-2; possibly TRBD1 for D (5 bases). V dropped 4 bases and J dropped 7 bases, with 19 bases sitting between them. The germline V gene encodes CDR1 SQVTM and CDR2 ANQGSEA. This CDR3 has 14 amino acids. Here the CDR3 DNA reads TGCAGCGTTGGGGGCCCGGGGGTGATGGGTGGCTACACCTTC. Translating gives CSVGGPGVMGGYTF. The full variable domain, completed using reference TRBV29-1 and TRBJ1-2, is SAVISQKPSRDICQRGTSLTIQCQVDSQVTMMFWYRQQPGQSLTLIATANQGSEATYESGFVIDKFPISRPNLTFSTLTVSNMSPEDSSIYLCSVGGPGVMGGYTFGSGTRLTVV.

The CDR3 DNA is TGCAGTGCTAGTAAAGGGGTGAACACTGAAGCTTTCTTT. Its translation is CSASKGVNTEAFF. The J gene is TRBJ1-1, the V gene TRBV20-1, with a possible D match to TRBD1 (5 bases). The CDR3 loop spans 13 amino acids. V lost 3 bases, J lost 0 bases, and 8 bases lay in between. CDR1 and CDR2 (germline): DFQATT, SNEGSKA (reference sequence).

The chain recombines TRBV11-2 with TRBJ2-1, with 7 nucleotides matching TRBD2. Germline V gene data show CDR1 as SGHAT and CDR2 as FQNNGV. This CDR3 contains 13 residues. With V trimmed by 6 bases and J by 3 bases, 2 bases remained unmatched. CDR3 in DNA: TGTGCCAGCAGTTGGGGGGGCTACAATGAGCAGTTCTTC. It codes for CASSWGGYNEQFF.

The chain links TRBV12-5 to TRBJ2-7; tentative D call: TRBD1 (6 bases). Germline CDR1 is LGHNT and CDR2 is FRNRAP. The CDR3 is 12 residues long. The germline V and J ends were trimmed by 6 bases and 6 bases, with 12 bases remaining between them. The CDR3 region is CASGQGPLEQYF. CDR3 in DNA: TGTGCTAGTGGGCAGGGGCCGCTCGAGCAGTACTTC. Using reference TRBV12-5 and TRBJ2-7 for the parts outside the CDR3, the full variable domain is DARVTQTPRHKVTEMGQEVTMRCQPILGHNTVFWYRQTMMQGLELLAYFRNRAPLDDSGMPKDRFSAEMPDATLATLKIQPSEPRDSAVYFCASGQGPLEQYFGPGTRLTVT.

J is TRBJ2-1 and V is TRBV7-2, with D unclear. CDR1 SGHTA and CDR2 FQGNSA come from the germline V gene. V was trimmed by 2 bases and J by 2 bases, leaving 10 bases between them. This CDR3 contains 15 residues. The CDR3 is CASSLFVLTYNEQFF. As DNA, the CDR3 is TGTGCCAGCAGCTTATTTGTGTTAACCTACAATGAGCAGTTCTTC.

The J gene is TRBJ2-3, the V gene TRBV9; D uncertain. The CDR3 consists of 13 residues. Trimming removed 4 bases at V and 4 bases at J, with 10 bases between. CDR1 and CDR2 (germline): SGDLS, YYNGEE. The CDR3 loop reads CASSMRSPDTQYF. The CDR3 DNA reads TGTGCCAGCAGCATGAGAAGTCCAGATACGCAGTATTTT.

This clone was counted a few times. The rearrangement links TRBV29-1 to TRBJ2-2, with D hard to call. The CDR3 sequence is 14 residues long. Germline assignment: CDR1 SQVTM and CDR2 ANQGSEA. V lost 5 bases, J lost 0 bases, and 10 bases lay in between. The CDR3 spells CSVLGPSNTGELFF. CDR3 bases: TGCAGCGTTCTAGGCCCCTCGAACACCGGGGAGCTGTTTTTT.

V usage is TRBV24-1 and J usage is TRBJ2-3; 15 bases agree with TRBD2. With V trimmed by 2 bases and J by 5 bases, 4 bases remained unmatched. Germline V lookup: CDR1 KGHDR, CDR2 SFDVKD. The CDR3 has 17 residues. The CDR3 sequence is CATSDSGLAGGRDTQYF. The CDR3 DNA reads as TGTGCCACCAGTGATTCCGGACTAGCGGGAGGGCGAGATACGCAGTATTTT.

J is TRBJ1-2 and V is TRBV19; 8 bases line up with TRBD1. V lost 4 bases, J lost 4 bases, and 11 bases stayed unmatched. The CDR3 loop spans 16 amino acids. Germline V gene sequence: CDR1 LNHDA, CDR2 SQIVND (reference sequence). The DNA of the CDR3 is TGTGCCAGTAGTACTATGTCCAGGGGGCTGGGCTATGGCTACACCTTC. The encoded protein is CASSTMSRGLGYGYTF.

CDR3 amino acids: CASSIGTGRNSPLHF. In DNA, the CDR3 is TGTGCCAGCAGTATAGGGACAGGGCGTAATTCACCCCTCCACTTT. The rearrangement links TRBV5-4 to TRBJ1-6, with 9 positions matching TRBD1. Germline lookup yields CDR1 SGHNT and CDR2 YYREEE (reference sequence). The CDR3 length is 15 residues. Losses at the gene ends were 5 bases for V and 6 bases for J; bases not matched to a gene: 6.

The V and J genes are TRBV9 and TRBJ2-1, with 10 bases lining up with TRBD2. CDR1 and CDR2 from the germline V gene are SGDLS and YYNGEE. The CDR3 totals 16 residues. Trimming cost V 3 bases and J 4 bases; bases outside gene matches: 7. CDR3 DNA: TGTGCCAGCAGCGCCCCTATAGCGGGAGGTTACAATGAGCAGTTCTTC. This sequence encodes CASSAPIAGGYNEQFF.

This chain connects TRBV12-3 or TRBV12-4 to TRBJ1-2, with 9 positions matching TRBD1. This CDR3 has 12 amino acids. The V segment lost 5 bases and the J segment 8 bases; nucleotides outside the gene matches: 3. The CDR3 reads CASSLGTGGYTF. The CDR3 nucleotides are TGTGCCAGCAGTCTAGGGACAGGGGGCTACACCTTC.

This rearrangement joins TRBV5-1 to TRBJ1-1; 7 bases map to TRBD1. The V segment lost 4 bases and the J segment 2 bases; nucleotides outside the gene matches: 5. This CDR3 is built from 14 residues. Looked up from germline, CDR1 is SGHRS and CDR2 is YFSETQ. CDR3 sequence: CASSAGTANTEAFF. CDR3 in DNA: TGCGCCAGCAGCGCCGGGACAGCAAACACTGAAGCTTTCTTT.

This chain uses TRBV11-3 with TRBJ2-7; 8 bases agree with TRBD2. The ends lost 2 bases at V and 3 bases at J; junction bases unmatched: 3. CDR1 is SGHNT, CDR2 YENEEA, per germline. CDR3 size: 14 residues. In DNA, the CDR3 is TGTGCCAGCAGCTTACGGCGGGGGGACTACGAGCAGTACTTC. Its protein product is CASSLRRGDYEQYF.

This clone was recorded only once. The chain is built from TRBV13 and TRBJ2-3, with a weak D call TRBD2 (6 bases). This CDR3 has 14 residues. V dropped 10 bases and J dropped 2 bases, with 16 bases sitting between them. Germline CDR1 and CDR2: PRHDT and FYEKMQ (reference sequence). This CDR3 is CATLLRGLTDTQYF. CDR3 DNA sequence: TGTGCCACCCTGTTACGGGGACTCACAGATACGCAGTATTTT. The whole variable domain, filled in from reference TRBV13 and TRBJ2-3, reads AAGVIQSPRHLIKEKRETATLKCYPIPRHDTVYWYQQGPGQDPQFLISFYEKMQSDKGSIPDRFSAQQFSDYHSELNMSSLELGDSALYFCATLLRGLTDTQYFGPGTRLTVL.

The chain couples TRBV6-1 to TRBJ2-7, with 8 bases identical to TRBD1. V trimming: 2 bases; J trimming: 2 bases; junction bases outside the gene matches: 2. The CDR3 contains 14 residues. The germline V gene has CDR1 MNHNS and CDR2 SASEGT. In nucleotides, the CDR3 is TGTGCCAGCAGTGAATTCAGGGGGCCCTACGAGCAGTACTTC. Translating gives CASSEFRGPYEQYF.

CDR3 nucleotide sequence: TGTGCCAGCAGTTTGTTACTAGCGGGAGAGAATGAGCAGTTCTTC. Amino acid sequence: CASSLLLAGENEQFF. The chain has TRBV5-6 and TRBJ2-1, with 11 bases matching TRBD2. Per germline, CDR1 SGHDT and CDR2 YYEEEE. Trimming took 5 bases from V and 7 from J; bases not matched to a gene: 8. This CDR3 spans 15 amino acids.

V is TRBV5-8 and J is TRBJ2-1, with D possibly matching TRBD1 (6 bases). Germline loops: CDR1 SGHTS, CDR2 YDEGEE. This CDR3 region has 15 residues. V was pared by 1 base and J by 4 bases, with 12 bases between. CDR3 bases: TGTGCCAGCAGCTTGTCAGGACAGAGTTACAATGAGCAGTTCTTC. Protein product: CASSLSGQSYNEQFF. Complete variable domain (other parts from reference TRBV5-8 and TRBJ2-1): EAGVTQSPTHLIKTRGQQATLRCSPISGHTSVYWYQQALGLGLQFLLWYDEGEERNRGNFPPRFSGRQFPNYSSELNVNALELEDSALYLCASSLSGQSYNEQFFGPGTRLTVL.

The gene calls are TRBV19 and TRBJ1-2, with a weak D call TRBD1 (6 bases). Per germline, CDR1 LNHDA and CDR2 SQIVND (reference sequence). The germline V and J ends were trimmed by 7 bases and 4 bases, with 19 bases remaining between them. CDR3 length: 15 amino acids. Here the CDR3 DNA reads TGTGCCAGTATGGGGGTCCGGGGGGCCCTCTATGGCTACACCTTC. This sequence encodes CASMGVRGALYGYTF.